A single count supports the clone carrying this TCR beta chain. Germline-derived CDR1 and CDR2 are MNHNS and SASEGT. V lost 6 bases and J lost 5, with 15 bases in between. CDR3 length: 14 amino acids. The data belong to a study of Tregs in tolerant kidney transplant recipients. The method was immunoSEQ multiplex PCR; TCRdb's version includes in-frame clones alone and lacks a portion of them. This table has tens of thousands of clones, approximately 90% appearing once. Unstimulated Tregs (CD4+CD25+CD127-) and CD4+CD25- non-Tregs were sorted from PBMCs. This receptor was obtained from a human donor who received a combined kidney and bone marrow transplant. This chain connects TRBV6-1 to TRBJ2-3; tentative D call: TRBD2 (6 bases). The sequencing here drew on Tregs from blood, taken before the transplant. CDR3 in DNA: TGTGCCAGCAGCGGGCGGGGTTTGGGAGATACGCAGTATTTT. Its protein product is CASSGRGLGDTQYF.